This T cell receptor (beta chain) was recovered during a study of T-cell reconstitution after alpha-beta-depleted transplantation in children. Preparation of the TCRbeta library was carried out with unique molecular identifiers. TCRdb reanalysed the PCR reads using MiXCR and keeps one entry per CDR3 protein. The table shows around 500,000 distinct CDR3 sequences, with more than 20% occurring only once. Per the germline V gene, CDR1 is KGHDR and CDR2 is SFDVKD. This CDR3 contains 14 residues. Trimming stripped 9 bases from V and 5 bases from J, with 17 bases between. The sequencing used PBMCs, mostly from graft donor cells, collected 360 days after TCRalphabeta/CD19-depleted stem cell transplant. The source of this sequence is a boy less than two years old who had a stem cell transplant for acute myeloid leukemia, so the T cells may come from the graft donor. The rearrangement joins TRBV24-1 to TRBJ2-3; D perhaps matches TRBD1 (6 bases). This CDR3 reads CATRSTGEGDTQYF. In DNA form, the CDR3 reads TGTGCCACCCGATCGACAGGAGAAGGAGATACGCAGTATTTT.